This T cell receptor beta chain was captured in a study of T cell responses to AZD1222 COVID-19 vaccine. Study-wide points: White British donors predominated, females outnumbered males, and clonal diversity was possibly underestimated. There were repertoire samples only from the period after the peak T cell response. Following two doses of AZD1222, Spike-specific TCR breadth and depth rose. Spike-spanning, vaccine-associated CD4 TCRs were dominant at 160-218 and 743-854.

Some clones are missing from TCRdb's copy, which holds only in-frame ones; the method was immunoSEQ multiplex PCR. The table includes some 150,000 clones, approximately 94% detected once. To note about this clone: As yet, its antigen is unknown.

Looked up from germline, CDR1 is DFQATT and CDR2 is SNEGSKA (reference sequence). V was shortened by 3 bases and J by 7 bases, with 10 bases between the two germline ends. The CDR3 runs 12 residues. The TCR sequence derives from an adult in good health. The sequencing here drew on peripheral blood, taken on day 0 of AZD1222 vaccination. V usage is TRBV20-1 and J usage is TRBJ1-5, with D maybe TRBD1 (5 bases). Written as DNA, the CDR3 is TGCAGTGCTAGTAGGGGCCGGCAGCCCCAGCATTTT. It codes for CSASRGRQPQHF.